This T cell receptor (beta chain) was recorded in a study of T-cell reconstitution after alpha-beta-depleted transplantation in children. The CDR3 has 14 residues. The V segment lost 2 bases and the J segment 6 bases; nucleotides outside the gene matches: 3. Germline V lookup: CDR1 SGHKS, CDR2 YYEKEE (reference sequence). Broader study findings: Alpha-beta T cells present about two months after transplant were reported to originate from several hundred expanded graft clones.

Preparing the TCRbeta library involved the use of unique molecular identifiers. Via MiXCR, TCRdb re-called the PCR reads, giving one row per CDR3 protein. The sample includes under 35,000 distinct CDR3 sequences, about 5.8% seen only once; the top ten take approximately 7%. This clonotype was recorded only once. The antigen is undetermined. The sample consisted of PBMCs, mostly from graft donor cells, taken 180 days after TCRalphabeta/CD19-depleted stem cell transplant. J is TRBJ2-1 and V is TRBV5-5; 9 positions match TRBD1. This TCR came from a male patient aged 10 to 17 who had a stem cell transplant for acute myeloid leukemia, so the T cells may come from the graft donor. CDR3 sequence: CASSFPGQGNEQFF. The CDR3 bases are TGTGCCAGCAGCTTCCCGGGACAGGGCAATGAGCAGTTCTTC.